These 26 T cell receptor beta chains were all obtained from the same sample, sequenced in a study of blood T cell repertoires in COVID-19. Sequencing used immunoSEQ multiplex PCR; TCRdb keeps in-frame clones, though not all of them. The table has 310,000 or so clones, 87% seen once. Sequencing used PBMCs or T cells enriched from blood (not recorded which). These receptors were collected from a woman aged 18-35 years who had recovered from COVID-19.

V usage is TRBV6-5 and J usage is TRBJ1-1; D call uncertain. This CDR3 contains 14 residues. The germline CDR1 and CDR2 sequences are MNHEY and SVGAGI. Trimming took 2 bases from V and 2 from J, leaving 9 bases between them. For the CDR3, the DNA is TGTGCCAGCAGTTACCCGGGTTCCAACACTGAAGCTTTCTTT. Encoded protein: CASSYPGSNTEAFF.

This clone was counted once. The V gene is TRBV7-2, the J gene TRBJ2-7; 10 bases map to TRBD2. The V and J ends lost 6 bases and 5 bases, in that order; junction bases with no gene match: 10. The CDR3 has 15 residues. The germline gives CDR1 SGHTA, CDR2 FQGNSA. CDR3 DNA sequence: TGTGCCAGCAGTTCCTCCGGGACTAGCGCCGACGAGCAGTACTTC. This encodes CASSSSGTSADEQYF.

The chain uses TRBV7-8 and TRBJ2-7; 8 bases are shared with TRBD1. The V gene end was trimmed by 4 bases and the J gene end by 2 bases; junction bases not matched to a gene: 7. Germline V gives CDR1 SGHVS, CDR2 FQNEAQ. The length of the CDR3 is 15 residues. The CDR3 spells CASSSWDRWAYEQYF. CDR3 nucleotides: TGTGCCAGCAGCTCCTGGGACAGGTGGGCCTACGAGCAGTACTTC.

CDR3: CASSPAVVHLYGYTF. The CDR3 DNA sequence: TGTGCCAGCTCACCTGCCGTAGTTCACCTCTATGGCTACACCTTC. The J gene is TRBJ1-2, the V gene TRBV18; no clear D gene. Deletions cut 3 bases from V and 4 bases from J, with 15 bases between. There are 15 residues in the CDR3. Germline V gene lookup returns CDR1 KGHSH and CDR2 LQKENI.

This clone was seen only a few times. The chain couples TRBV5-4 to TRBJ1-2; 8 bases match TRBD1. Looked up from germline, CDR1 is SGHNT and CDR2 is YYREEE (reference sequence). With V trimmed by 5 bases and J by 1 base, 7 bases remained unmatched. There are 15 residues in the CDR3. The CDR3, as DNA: TGTGCCAGCAGGTCTGGACAGGGAGTTAACTATGGCTACACCTTC. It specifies CASRSGQGVNYGYTF.

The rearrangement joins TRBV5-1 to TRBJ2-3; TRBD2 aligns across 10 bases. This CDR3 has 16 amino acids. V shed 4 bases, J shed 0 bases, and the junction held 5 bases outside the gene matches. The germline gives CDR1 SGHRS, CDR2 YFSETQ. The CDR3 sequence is CASSHGLAASTDTQYF. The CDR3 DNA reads TGCGCCAGCAGCCACGGACTAGCGGCTAGCACAGATACGCAGTATTTT.

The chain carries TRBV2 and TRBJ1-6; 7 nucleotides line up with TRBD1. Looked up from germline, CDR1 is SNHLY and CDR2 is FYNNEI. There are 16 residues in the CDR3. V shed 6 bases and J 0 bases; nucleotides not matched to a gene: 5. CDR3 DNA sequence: TGTGCCAGCAGCGGACAGGCTAGCTCCTATAATTCACCCCTCCACTTT. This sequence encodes CASSGQASSYNSPLHF.

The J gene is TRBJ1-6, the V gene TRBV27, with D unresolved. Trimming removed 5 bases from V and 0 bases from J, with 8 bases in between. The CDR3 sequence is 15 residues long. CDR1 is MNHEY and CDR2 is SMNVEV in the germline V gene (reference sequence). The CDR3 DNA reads TGTGCCAGCAGTGACTTTAGCTCCTATAATTCACCCCTCCACTTT. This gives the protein CASSDFSSYNSPLHF.

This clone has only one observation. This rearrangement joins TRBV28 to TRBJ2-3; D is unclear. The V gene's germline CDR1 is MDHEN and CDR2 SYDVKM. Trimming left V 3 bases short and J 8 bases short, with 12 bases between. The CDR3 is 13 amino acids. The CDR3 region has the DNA TGTGCCAGCAGTTTTTGGGTATCGGGTACGCAGTATTTT. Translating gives CASSFWVSGTQYF.

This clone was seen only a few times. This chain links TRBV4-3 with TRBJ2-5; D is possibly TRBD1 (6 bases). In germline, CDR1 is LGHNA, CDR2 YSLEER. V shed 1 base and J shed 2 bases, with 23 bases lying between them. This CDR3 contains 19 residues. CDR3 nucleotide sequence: TGCGCCAGCAGCCAAGGCATAGTATGGAGACAGGATAAACAAGAGACCCAGTACTTC. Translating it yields CASSQGIVWRQDKQETQYF.

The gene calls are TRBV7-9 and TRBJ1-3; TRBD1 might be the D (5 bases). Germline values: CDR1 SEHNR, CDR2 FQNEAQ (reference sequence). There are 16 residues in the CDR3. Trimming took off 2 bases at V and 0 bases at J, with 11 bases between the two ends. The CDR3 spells CASSLTGEISGNTIYF. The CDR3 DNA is TGTGCCAGCAGCTTAACAGGAGAAATCTCTGGAAACACCATATATTTT.

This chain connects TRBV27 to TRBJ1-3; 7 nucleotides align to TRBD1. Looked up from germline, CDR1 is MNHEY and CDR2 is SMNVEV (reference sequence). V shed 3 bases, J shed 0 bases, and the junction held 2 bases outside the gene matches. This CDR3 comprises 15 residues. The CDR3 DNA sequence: TGTGCCAGCAGTTTGACAGGGCCCTCTGGAAACACCATATATTTT. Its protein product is CASSLTGPSGNTIYF.

CDR3 residues: CASSPWTGENTEAFF. CDR3 bases: TGTGCCAGCAGCCCATGGACAGGGGAAAACACTGAAGCTTTCTTT. This chain uses TRBV5-4 with TRBJ1-1; 9 nucleotides align to TRBD1. Germline CDR1 reads SGHNT; CDR2 reads YYREEE (reference sequence). The CDR3 totals 15 residues. With 4 bases clipped from V and 2 bases from J, the junction kept 6 bases outside the gene matches.

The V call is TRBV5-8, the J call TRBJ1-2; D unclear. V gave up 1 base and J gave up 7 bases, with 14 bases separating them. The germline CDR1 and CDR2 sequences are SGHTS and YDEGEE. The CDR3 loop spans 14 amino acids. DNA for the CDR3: TGTGCCAGCAGCTTGAGGCCCCATGGGCGTGGCTACACCTTC. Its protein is CASSLRPHGRGYTF.

DNA for the CDR3: TGTGCCAGCAGTGACGGGGGGGCCACAGATACGCAGTATTTT. Translated: CASSDGGATDTQYF. The V and J genes are TRBV28 and TRBJ2-3; 8 positions match TRBD2. The length of the CDR3 is 14 residues. Unmatched junction bases numbered 3, after V lost 5 bases and J lost 2 bases. Germline CDR1 reads MDHEN; CDR2 reads SYDVKM.

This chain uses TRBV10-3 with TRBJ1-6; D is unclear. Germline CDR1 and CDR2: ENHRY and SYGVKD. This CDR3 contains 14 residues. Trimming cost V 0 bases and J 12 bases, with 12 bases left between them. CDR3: CAISESGVQRPLHF. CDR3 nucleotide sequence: TGTGCCATCAGTGAGTCAGGAGTCCAGAGACCCCTCCACTTT.

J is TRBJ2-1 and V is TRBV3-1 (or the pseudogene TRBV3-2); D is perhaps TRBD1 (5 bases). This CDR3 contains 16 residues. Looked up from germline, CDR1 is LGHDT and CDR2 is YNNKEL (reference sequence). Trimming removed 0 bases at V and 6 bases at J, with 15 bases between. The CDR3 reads CASSQEGQGLRNEQFF. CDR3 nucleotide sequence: TGTGCCAGCAGCCAAGAGGGGCAGGGCCTTCGCAATGAGCAGTTCTTC.

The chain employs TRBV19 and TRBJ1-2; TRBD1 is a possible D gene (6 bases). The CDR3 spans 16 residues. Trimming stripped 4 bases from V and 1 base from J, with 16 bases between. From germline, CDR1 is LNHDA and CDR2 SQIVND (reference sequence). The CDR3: CASSTREGHLNYGYTF. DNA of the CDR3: TGTGCCAGTAGTACCCGCGAGGGACACCTTAACTATGGCTACACCTTC.

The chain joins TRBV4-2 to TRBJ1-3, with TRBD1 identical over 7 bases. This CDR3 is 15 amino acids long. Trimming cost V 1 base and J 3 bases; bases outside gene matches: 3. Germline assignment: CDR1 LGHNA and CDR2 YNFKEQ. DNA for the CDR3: TGTGCCAGCAGCCAAGCATGGGACAGTGGAAACACCATATATTTT. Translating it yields CASSQAWDSGNTIYF.

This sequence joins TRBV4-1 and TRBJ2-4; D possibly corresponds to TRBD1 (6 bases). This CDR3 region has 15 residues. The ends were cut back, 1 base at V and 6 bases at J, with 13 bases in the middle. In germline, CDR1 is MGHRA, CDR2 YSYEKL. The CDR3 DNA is TGCGCCAGCAGCCAAGCTCAGGGGACGGGAAACATTCAGTACTTC. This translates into CASSQAQGTGNIQYF.

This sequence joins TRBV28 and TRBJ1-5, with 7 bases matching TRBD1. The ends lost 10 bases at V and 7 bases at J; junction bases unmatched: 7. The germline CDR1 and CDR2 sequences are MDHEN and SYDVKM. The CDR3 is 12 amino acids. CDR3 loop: CATSTGHQPQHF. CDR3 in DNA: TGTGCCACCTCGACAGGGCACCAGCCCCAGCATTTT.

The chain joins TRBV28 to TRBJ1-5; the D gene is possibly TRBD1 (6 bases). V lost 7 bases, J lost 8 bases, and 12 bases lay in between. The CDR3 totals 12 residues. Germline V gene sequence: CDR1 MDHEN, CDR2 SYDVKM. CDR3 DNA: TGTGCCAGCATCCAGGGGTCGGAGCCCCAGCATTTT. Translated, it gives CASIQGSEPQHF.

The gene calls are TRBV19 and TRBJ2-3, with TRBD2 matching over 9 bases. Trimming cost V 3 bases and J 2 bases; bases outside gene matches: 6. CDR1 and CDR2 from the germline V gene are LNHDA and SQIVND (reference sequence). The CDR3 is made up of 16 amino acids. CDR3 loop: CASSIPTSGHTDTQYF. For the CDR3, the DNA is TGTGCCAGTAGTATCCCGACTAGCGGACACACAGATACGCAGTATTTT.

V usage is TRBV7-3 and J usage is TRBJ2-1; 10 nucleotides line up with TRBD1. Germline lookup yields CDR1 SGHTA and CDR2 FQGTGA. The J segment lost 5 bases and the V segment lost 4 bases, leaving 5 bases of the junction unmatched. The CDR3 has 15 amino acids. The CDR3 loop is CASSSRTGGDNEQFF. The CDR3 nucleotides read TGTGCCAGCAGCTCACGGACAGGGGGGGACAATGAGCAGTTCTTC.

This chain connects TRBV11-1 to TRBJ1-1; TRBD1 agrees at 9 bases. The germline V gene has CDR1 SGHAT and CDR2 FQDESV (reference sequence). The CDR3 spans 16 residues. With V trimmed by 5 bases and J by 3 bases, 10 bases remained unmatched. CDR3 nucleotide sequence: TGTGCCAGCAGCCCTTTGACAGGGGGGATCGACACTGAAGCTTTCTTT. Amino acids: CASSPLTGGIDTEAFF.

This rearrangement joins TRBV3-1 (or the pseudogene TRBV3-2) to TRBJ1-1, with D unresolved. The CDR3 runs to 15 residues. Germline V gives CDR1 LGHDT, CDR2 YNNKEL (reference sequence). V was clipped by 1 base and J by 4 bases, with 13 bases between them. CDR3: CASSQAWRAGTEAFF. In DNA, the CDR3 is TGTGCCAGCAGCCAAGCCTGGCGGGCGGGCACTGAAGCTTTCTTT.